What follows are 8 T cell receptor beta chains derived from one specimen sequenced in a study of Graves' ophthalmopathy and Graves' hyperthyroidism. As the template, RNA transcripts were used to amplify TCR beta CDR3 regions. Second-round multiplex PCR followed a first-round RT-PCR using HTBI primers. TCRdb processed the multiplex PCR reads anew with MiXCR; each CDR3 protein has one entry. The table has some 750,000 distinct CDR3 sequences, roughly 40% seen once. Material for sequencing was peripheral blood. The origin of the receptors is an adult man with Graves' ophthalmopathy.

The J gene is TRBJ1-5, the V gene TRBV24-1; 9 bases agree with TRBD1. There are 16 residues in the CDR3. Germline-derived CDR1 and CDR2 are KGHDR and SFDVKD. V lost 4 bases, J lost 6 bases, and 9 bases stayed unmatched. CDR3 DNA: TGTGCCACCAGTGACCCAGGGACAGGGTACGCTCAGCCCCAGCATTTT. Translated: CATSDPGTGYAQPQHF.

On this clonotype itself: Since a much larger clone is just one base distant, this may be a read error. The chain employs TRBV9 and TRBJ2-5; D possibly corresponds to TRBD1 (6 bases). Judging by the DNA end, TRBJ2-1 fits better; the J call may be wrong. The CDR3 contains 15 residues. Germline CDR1 reads SGDLS; CDR2 reads YYNGEE. The CDR3 region has the DNA TGTGCCAGCAGCGTCAAGACAGGCGTACAAGAGACCCAGTTCTTC. This translates into CASSVKTGVQETQFF.

The chain links TRBV15 to TRBJ2-7; TRBD2 agrees at 7 bases. The CDR3 covers 15 residues. In germline, CDR1 is LNHNV, CDR2 YYDKDF (reference sequence). V dropped 3 bases and J dropped 7; count of bases not matched to a gene: 12. CDR3 region: CATSSLAGDVKEQYF. The CDR3 DNA is TGTGCCACCAGCAGCTTGGCGGGGGACGTAAAAGAGCAGTACTTC.

This chain uses TRBV6-6 with TRBJ1-6, with 7 bases identical to TRBD1. Germline CDR1 and CDR2: MNHNY and SVGAGI (reference sequence). The ends lost 4 bases at V and 8 bases at J; junction bases unmatched: 5. This CDR3 contains 14 residues. CDR3 in DNA: TGTGCCAGCAGTTCCGGGACAGATTATTCACCCCTCCACTTT. Amino acid sequence: CASSSGTDYSPLHF.

In its sample, this clonotype was seen a few times. At one end the junction does not follow the germline gene, possibly because of a read error. This rearrangement joins TRBV10-3 to TRBJ1-6; maybe TRBD1 (5 bases). CDR1 is ENHRY, CDR2 SYGVKD, per germline. The CDR3 is made up of 14 amino acids. CDR3 coding DNA: TGTGCCAGCAGTAACGGGGGACATAATTCACCCCTCCACTTT. It codes for CASSNGGHNSPLHF.

The chain has TRBV5-5 and TRBJ1-6; a possible D gene is TRBD1 (5 bases). V was clipped by 0 bases and J by 9 bases, with 7 bases between them. This CDR3 spans 13 amino acids. Germline values: CDR1 SGHKS, CDR2 YYEKEE (reference sequence). The CDR3: CASSLAGSSPLHF. The DNA for the CDR3 is TGTGCCAGCAGCTTGGCAGGGAGTTCACCCCTCCACTTT. The full variable domain, with the rest looked up from reference TRBV5-5 and TRBJ1-6, is DAGVTQSPTHLIKTRGQQVTLRCSPISGHKSVSWYQQVLGQGPQFIFQYYEKEERGRGNFPDRFSARQFPNYSSELNVNALLLGDSALYLCASSLAGSSPLHFGNGTRLTVT.

The gene calls are TRBV5-6 and TRBJ2-7; TRBD2 might be the D (6 bases). The CDR3 is 14 residues long. Looked up from germline, CDR1 is SGHDT and CDR2 is YYEEEE. The V end was cut by 4 bases, the J end by 3 bases, with 14 bases between. The chain's CDR3 is CASSPGGTIYEQYF. The CDR3 DNA sequence: TGTGCCAGCAGCCCCGGGGGAACTATCTACGAGCAGTACTTC.

The V gene is TRBV25-1, the J gene TRBJ1-1; tentative D call: TRBD1 (5 bases). Trimming left V 6 bases short and J 6 bases short, with 20 bases between. Germline lookup yields CDR1 MGHDK and CDR2 SYGVNS. The CDR3 extends over 15 amino acids. CDR3 bases: TGTGCCAGCAGACCCTATGGGACGGTAAACGCTGAAGCTTTCTTT. It is translated as CASRPYGTVNAEAFF. Variable domain in full (rest from reference TRBV25-1 and TRBJ1-1): EADIYQTPRYLVIGTGKKITLECSQTMGHDKMYWYQQDPGMELHLIHYSYGVNSTEKGDLSSESTVSRIRTEHFPLTLESARPSHTSQYLCASRPYGTVNAEAFFGQGTRLTVV.